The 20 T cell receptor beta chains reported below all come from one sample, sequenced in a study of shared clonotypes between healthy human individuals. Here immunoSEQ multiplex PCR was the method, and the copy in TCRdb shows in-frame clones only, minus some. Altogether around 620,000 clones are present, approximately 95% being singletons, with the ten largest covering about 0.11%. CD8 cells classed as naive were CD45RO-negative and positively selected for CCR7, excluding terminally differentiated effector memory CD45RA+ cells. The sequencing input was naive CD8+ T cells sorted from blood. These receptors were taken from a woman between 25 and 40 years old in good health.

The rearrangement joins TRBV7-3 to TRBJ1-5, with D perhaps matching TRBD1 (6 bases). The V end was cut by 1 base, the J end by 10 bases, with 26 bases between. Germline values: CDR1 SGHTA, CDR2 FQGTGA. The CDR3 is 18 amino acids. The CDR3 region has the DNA TGTGCCAGCAGCTTAATCCCCGAGGGGGGCAGGGTCCCGACACCCCAGCATTTT. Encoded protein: CASSLIPEGGRVPTPQHF.

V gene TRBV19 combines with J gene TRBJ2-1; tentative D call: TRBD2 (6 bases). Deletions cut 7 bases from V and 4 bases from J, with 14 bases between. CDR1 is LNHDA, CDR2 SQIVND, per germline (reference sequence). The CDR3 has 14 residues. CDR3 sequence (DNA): TGTGCCAGTATTGGCGGGACCCTTTACAATGAGCAGTTCTTC. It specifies CASIGGTLYNEQFF.

CDR3 loop: CASSSPDWGYEQYF. The CDR3 DNA reads TGTGCCAGCAGTTCCCCTGACTGGGGCTACGAGCAGTACTTC. The chain employs TRBV6-5 and TRBJ2-7; D not resolved. The length of the CDR3 is 14 residues. CDR1 and CDR2 (germline): MNHEY, SVGAGI. V lost 4 bases to trimming and J lost 3 bases, with 13 bases between them.

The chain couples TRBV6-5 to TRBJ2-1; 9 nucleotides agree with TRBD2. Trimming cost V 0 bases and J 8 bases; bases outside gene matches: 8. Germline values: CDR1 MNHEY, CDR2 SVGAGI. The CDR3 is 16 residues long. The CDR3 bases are TGTGCCAGCAGTTACTCCATCCCTAGCGGGATCGATGAGCAGTTCTTC. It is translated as CASSYSIPSGIDEQFF.

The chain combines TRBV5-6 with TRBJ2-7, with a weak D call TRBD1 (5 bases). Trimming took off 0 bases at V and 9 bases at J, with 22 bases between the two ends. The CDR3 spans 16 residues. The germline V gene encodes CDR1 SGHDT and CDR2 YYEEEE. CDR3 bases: TGTGCCAGCAGCTTGGCTCTACAGGAAAGTACGATGGGGCAGTACTTC. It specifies CASSLALQESTMGQYF.

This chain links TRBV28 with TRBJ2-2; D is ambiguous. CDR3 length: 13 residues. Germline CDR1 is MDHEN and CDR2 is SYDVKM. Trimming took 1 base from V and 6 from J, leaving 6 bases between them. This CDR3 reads CASSLYFAGELFF. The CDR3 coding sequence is TGTGCCAGCAGTTTATACTTTGCCGGGGAGCTGTTTTTT.

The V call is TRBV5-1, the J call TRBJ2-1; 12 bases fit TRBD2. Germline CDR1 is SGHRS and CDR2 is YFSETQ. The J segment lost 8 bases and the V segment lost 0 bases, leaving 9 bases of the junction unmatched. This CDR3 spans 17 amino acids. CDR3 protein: CASSLVLAGGPSDEQFF. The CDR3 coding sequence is TGCGCCAGCAGCTTGGTGCTAGCGGGAGGGCCTAGCGATGAGCAGTTCTTC.

In nucleotides, the CDR3 is TGCAGCGTTGAACAGGCAGACTATGGCTACACCTTC. This codes for CSVEQADYGYTF. The chain links TRBV29-1 to TRBJ1-2; D ambiguous. This CDR3 has 12 amino acids. CDR1 is SQVTM, CDR2 ANQGSEA, per germline. With 2 bases removed from V and 3 bases from J, the gap between germline ends came to 7 bases.

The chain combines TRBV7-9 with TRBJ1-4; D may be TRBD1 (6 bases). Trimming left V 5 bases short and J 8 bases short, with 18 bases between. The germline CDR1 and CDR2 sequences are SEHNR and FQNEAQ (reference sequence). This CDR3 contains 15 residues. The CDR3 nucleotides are TGTGCCAGCAGCCTAACAGGGAAGAGTAACGAAAAACTGTTTTTT. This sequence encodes CASSLTGKSNEKLFF.

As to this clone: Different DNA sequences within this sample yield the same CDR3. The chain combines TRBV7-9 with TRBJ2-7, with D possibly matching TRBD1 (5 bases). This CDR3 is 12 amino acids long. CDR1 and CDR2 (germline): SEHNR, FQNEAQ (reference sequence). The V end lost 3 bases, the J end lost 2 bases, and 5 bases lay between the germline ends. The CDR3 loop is CASSLDTYEQYF. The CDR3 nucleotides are TGTGCCAGCAGCTTGGACACCTACGAGCAGTACTTC.

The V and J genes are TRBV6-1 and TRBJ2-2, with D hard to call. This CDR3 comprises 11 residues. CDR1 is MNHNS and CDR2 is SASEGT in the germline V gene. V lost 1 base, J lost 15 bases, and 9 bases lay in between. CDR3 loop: CASSEVFPVFF. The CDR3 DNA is TGTGCCAGCAGTGAAGTTTTTCCGGTGTTTTTT.

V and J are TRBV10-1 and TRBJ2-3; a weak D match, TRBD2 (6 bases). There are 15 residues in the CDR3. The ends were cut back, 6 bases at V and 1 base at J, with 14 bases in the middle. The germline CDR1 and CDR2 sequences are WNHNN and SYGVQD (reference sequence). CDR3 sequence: CASRSRRGGTDTQYF. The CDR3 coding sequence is TGCGCCAGCAGGAGTCGGCGGGGAGGCACAGATACGCAGTATTTT.

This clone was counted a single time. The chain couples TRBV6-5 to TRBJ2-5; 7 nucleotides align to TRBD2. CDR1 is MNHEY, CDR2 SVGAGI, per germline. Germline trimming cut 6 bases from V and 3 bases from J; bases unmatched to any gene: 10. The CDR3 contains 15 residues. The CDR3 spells CASSAVVAGEETQYF. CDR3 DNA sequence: TGTGCCAGCAGCGCTGTCGTGGCGGGAGAAGAGACCCAGTACTTC.

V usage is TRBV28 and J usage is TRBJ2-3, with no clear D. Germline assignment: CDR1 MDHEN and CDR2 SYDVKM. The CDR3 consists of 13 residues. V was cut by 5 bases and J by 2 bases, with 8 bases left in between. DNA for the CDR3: TGTGCCAGCAGTAACCGGAACACAGATACGCAGTATTTT. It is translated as CASSNRNTDTQYF.

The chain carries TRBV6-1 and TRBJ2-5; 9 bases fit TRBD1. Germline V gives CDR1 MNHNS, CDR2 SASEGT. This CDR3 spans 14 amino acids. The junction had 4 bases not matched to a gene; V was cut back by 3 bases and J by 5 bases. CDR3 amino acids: CASSDIGQGETQYF. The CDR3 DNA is TGTGCCAGCAGTGACATAGGACAGGGGGAGACCCAGTACTTC.

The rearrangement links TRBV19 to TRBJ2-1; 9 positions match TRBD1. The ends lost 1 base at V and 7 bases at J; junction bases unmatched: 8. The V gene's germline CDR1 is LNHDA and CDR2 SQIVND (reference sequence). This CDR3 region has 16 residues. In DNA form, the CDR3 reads TGTGCCAGTAGTATAGGTACAGGGGGCCTCTGGAATGAGCAGTTCTTC. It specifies CASSIGTGGLWNEQFF.

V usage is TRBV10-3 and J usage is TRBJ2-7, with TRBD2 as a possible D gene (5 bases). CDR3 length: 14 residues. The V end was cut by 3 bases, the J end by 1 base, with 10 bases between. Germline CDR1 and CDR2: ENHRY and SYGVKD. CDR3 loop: CAISDRGQSYEQYF. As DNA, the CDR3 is TGTGCCATCAGTGACCGAGGGCAGTCCTACGAGCAGTACTTC.

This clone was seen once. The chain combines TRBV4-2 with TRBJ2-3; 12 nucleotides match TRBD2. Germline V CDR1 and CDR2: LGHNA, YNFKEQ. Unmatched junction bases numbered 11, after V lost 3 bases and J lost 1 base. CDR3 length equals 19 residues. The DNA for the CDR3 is TGTGCCAGCAGCCAGATGGGACTAGCGGGCGCTGCCGGCACAGATACGCAGTATTTT. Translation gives CASSQMGLAGAAGTDTQYF.

CDR3: CASSIWTENQPQHF. The CDR3 nucleotides are TGTGCCAGTAGTATATGGACGGAAAATCAGCCCCAGCATTTT. This chain joins TRBV19 and TRBJ1-5; D gene ambiguous. The CDR3 is 14 residues long. Germline assignment: CDR1 LNHDA and CDR2 SQIVND (reference sequence). The ends were cut back, 2 bases at V and 4 bases at J, with 9 bases in the middle. Full variable domain (rest looked up from reference TRBV19 and TRBJ1-5): DGGITQSPKYLFRKEGQNVTLSCEQNLNHDAMYWYRQDPGQGLRLIYYSQIVNDFQKGDIAEGYSVSREKKESFPLTVTSAQKNPTAFYLCASSIWTENQPQHFGDGTRLSIL.

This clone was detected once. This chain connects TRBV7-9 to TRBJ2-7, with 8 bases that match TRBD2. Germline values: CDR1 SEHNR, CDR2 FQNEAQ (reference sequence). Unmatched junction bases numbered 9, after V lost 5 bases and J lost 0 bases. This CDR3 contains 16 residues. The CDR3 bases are TGTGCCAGCAGCCTATGGACTAGCACTAGCTCCTACGAGCAGTACTTC. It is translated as CASSLWTSTSSYEQYF.